This entry describes one T cell receptor beta chain. These data are taken from a study of blood T cell repertoires in COVID-19. Study context: Acute and convalescent COVID-19 samples came from the United States, Italy and Spain. T cells, B-cell-depleted T cells, or PBMCs supplied cDNA or gDNA.

The length of the CDR3 is 11 residues. The germline V and J ends were trimmed by 10 bases and 6 bases, with 13 bases remaining between them. Germline CDR1 and CDR2: MNHEY and SMNVEV (reference sequence). Authors' methods: The assay estimated nucleated cells by amplifying reference gene primers. Profiling relied on immunoSEQ multiplex PCR, and the TCRdb table lists in-frame clones only, not all of them. For V, J and clone size, that table is used; D and trimming come from the DNA. Of some 130,000 clones listed, 80% to 90% are singletons. The sequence was collected from a man aged 55-75 years with active or convalescent COVID-19. This sequence joins TRBV27 and TRBJ2-7; D ambiguous. The sample comprised peripheral blood. The CDR3, as DNA: TGTGCCATCCCCTCAGGCTTCGAGCAGTACTTC. It specifies CAIPSGFEQYF.